This T cell receptor beta chain was captured by sequencing in a study of cytomegalovirus exposure and HLA in healthy donors. PCR amplification relied on 60 Vbeta primers (plus 13 Jbeta primers). Libraries were prepared by immunoSEQ multiplex PCR; TCRdb keeps only in-frame clonotypes and omits some of them. This table has approximately 180,000 clones, about 86% appearing once. About this clone: Antigen specificity is unknown.

V was shortened by 5 bases and J by 0 bases, with 14 bases between the two germline ends. This CDR3 has 15 amino acids. CDR1 is KGHSH, CDR2 LQKENI, per germline. Whole-study findings and limits: Later analysis identified 16,000 or so TCR beta sequences associated with HLA alleles, using a false discovery rate threshold of 0.05. Indistinguishable V segments, including TRBV6-2 and TRBV6-3, were excluded. It is likely that the observed cluster of highly shared sequence variants was a sequencing artifact. For TCR beta chains, V- and J-gene trimming was later linked to a missense DCLRE1C variant.

The sample consisted of PBMCs. This rearrangement joins TRBV18 to TRBJ2-7; D may be TRBD1 (6 bases). The sequence derives from a woman aged 25-40 years in good health and CMV-seronegative. CDR3 region: CASSSPDRRSYEQYF. Here the CDR3 DNA reads TGTGCCAGCTCAAGTCCTGACAGGCGCTCCTACGAGCAGTACTTC.